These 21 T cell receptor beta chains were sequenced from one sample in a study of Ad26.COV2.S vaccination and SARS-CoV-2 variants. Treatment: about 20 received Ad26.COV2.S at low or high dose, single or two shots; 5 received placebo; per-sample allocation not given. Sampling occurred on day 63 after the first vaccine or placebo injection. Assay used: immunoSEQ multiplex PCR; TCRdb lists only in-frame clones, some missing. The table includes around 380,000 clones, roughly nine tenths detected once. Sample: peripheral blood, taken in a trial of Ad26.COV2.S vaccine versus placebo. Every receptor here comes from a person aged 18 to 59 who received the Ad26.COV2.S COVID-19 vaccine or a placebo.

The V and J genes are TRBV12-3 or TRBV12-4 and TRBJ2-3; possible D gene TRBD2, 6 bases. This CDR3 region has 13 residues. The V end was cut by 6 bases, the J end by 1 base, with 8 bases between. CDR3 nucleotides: TGTGCCAGCAGGCCTAGCGGCACAGATACGCAGTATTTT. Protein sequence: CASRPSGTDTQYF.

The DNA for the CDR3 is TGCGCCAGCAGTCACTTCCGGAACTATGGCTACACCTTC. It translates to CASSHFRNYGYTF. The chain has TRBV23-1 and TRBJ1-2; D gene ambiguous. TRBV23-1 is an ORF, and what it does is uncertain. The ends were cut back, 3 bases at V and 2 bases at J, with 7 bases in the middle. This CDR3 spans 13 amino acids.

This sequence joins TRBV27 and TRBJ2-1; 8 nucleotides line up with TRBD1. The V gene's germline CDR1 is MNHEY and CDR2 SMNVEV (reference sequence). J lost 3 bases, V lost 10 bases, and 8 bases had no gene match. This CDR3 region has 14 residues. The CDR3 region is CATTDRGGYNEQFF. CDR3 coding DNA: TGTGCCACCACCGACAGGGGAGGCTACAATGAGCAGTTCTTC.

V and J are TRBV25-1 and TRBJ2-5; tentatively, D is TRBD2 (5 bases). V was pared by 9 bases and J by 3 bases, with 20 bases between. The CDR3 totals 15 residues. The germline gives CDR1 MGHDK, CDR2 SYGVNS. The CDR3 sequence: CASSNTGRVEETQYF. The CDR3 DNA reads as TGTGCCAGTTCAAACACGGGAAGAGTGGAAGAGACCCAGTACTTC.

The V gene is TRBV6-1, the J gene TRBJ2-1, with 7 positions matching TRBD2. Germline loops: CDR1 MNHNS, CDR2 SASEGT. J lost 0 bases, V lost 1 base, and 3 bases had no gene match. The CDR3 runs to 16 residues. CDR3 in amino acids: CASSEDGGSSYNEQFF. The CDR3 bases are TGTGCCAGCAGTGAAGACGGGGGGAGCTCCTACAATGAGCAGTTCTTC.

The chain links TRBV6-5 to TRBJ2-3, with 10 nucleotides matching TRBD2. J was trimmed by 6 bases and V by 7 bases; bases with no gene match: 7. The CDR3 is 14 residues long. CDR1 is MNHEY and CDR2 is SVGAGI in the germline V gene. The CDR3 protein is CASNQRGGGDTQYF. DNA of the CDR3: TGTGCCAGCAATCAGCGGGGGGGCGGCGATACGCAGTATTTT.

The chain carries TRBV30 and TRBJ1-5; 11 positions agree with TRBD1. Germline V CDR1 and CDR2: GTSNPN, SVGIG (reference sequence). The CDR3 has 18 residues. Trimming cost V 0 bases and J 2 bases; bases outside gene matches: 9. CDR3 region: CAWSVPGQGATRNQPQHF. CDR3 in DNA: TGTGCCTGGAGTGTACCCGGACAGGGGGCCACACGCAATCAGCCCCAGCATTTT.

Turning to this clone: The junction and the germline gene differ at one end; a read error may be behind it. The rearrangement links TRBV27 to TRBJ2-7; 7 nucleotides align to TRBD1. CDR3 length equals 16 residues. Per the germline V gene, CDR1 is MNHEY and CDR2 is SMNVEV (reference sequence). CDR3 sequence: CASSLSGQAYSYEQYF. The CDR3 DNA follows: TGTGCCAGCAGTCTATCTGGACAGGCCTACTCCTACGAGCAGTACTTC.

The CDR3: CASSPSSGVIQETQYF. CDR3 sequence (DNA): TGCGCCAGCAGCCCTTCTAGCGGGGTGATCCAAGAGACCCAGTACTTC. The V and J genes are TRBV5-1 and TRBJ2-5, with TRBD2 matching 9 bases. V lost 4 bases to trimming and J lost 1 base; unmatched junction nucleotides: 8. The CDR3 has 16 amino acids. CDR1 is SGHRS, CDR2 YFSETQ, per germline.

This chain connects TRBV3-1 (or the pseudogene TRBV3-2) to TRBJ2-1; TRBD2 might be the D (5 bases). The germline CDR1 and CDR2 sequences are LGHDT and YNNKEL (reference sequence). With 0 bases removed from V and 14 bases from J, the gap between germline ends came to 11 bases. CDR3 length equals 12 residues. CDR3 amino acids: CASSQDRELEFF. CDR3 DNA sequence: TGTGCCAGCAGCCAAGATAGGGAGCTGGAGTTCTTC.

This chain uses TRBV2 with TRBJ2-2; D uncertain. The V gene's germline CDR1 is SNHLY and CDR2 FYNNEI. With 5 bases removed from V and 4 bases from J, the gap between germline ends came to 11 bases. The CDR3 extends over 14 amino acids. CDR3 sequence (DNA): TGTGCCAGCAGTATCGGCACATCCACCGGGGAGCTGTTTTTT. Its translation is CASSIGTSTGELFF.

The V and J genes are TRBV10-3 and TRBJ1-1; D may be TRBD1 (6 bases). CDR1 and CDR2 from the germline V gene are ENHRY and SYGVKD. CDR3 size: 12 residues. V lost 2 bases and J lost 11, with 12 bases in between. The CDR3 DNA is TGTGCCATCAGTGAGGGGGGCAGGATGGCTTTCTTT. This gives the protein CAISEGGRMAFF.

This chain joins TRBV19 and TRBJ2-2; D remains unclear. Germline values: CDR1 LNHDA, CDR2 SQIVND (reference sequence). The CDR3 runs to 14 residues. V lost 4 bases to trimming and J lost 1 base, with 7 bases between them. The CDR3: CASSTGENTGELFF. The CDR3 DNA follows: TGTGCCAGTAGTACAGGCGAGAACACCGGGGAGCTGTTTTTT.

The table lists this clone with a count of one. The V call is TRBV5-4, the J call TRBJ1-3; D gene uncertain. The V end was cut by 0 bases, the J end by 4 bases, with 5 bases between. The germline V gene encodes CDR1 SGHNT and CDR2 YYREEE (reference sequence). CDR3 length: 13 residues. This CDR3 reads CASSLEQGNTIYF. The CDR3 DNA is TGTGCCAGCAGCTTGGAACAGGGAAACACCATATATTTT.

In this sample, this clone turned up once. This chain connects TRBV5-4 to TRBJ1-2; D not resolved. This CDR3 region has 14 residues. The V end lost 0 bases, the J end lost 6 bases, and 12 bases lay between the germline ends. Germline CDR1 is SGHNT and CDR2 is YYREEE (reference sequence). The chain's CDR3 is CASSLETRIHGYTF. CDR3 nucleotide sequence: TGTGCCAGCAGCTTGGAAACCCGAATCCATGGCTACACCTTC.

CDR3 bases: TGTGCCAGCAGCTTAACCCATGGGCCTTACGAGCAGTACTTC. This encodes CASSLTHGPYEQYF. The chain joins TRBV11-2 to TRBJ2-7; D is uncertain. This CDR3 has 14 residues. CDR1 SGHAT and CDR2 FQNNGV come from the germline V gene. V lost 2 bases and J lost 4, with 12 bases in between.

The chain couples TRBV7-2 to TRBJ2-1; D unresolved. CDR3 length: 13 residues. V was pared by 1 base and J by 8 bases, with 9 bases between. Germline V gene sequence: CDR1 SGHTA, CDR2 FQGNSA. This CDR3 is CASSLEGLDEQFF. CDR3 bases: TGTGCCAGCAGCTTAGAAGGCCTGGATGAGCAGTTCTTC.

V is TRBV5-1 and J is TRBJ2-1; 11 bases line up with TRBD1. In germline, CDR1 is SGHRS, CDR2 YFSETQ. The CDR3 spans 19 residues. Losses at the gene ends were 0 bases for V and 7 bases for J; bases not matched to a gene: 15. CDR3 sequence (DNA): TGCGCCAGCAGCTTGGCCCTGTGGTCGGGACAGGGGGTACGGAATGAGCAGTTCTTC. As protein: CASSLALWSGQGVRNEQFF. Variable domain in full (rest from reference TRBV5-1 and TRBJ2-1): KAGVTQTPRYLIKTRGQQVTLSCSPISGHRSVSWYQQTPGQGLQFLFEYFSETQRNKGNFPGRFSGRQFSNSRSEMNVSTLELGDSALYLCASSLALWSGQGVRNEQFFGPGTRLTVL.

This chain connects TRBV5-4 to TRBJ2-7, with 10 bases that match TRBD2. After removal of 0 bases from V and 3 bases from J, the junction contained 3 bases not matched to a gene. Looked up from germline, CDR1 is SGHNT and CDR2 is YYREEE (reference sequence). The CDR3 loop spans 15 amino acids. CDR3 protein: CASSLGLAGRYEQYF. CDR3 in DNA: TGTGCCAGCAGCTTGGGACTAGCGGGCCGCTACGAGCAGTACTTC. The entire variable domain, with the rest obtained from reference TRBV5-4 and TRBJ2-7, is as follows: ETGVTQSPTHLIKTRGQQVTLRCSSQSGHNTVSWYQQALGQGPQFIFQYYREEENGRGNFPPRFSGLQFPNYSSELNVNALELDDSALYLCASSLGLAGRYEQYFGPGTRLTVT.

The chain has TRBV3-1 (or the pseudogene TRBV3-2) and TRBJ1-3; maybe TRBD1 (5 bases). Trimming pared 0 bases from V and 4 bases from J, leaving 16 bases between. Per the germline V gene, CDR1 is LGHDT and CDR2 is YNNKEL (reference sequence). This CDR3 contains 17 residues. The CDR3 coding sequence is TGTGCCAGCAGCCAAGATTCCGGAGGGGCGCCGGGAAACACCATATATTTT. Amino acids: CASSQDSGGAPGNTIYF.

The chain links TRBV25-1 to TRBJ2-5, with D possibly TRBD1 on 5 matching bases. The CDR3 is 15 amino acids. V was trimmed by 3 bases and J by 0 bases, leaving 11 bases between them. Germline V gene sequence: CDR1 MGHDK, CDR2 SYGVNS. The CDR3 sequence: CASSDLDNYQETQYF. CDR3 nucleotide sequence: TGTGCCAGCAGTGATTTGGACAACTACCAAGAGACCCAGTACTTC.